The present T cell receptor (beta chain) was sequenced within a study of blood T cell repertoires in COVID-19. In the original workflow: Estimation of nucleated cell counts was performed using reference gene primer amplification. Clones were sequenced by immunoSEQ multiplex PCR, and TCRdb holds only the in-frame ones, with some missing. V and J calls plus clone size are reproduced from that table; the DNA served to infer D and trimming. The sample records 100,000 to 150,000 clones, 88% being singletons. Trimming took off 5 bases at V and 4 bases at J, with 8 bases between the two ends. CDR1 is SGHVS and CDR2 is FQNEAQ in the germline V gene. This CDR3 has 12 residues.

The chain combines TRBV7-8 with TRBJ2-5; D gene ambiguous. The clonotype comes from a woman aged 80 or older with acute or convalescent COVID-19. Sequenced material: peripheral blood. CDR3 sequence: CASSRRLETQYF. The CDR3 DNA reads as TGTGCCAGCAGCCGCAGGTTAGAGACCCAGTACTTC.